Listed below are T cell receptor beta chains from one sample, sequenced in a study of shared clonotypes between healthy human individuals. The assay was immunoSEQ multiplex PCR, and TCRdb's table has in-frame clones only and misses some. The sample gives some 700,000 clones, 90% of which show up once; 30% to 40% is in the top ten. The material sequenced was memory CD8+ T cells from PBMCs. The receptor set was obtained from a man aged 18 to 30 in good health. Some clones in this sample may be carry-over from other donors' samples. CDR3s leave out the opening cysteine and the closing phenylalanine or tryptophan. Where a row states a size, it is once, few, many or the class of an expanded clone; other rows omit it.

clone size	V gene	J gene	CDR3 protein
once	TRBV5-6	TRBJ1-2	ASSLEGQGVTFYGYT
-	TRBV28	TRBJ2-7	ASRTDGSYEQY
-	TRBV7-8	TRBJ1-5	ASSPSRAASDNQPQH
once	TRBV28	TRBJ2-2	ASSLGDNTGELF
-	TRBV6-5	TRBJ2-7	ASSPMGGSYEQY
-	TRBV7-8	TRBJ2-1	ASSFNRGTSGRAGPYNEQF
-	TRBV28	TRBJ1-2	ASTRDTYGYT
-	TRBV6-4	TRBJ2-1	ASRGLAGESYNEQF
once	TRBV13	TRBJ2-7	ASSYTSGTSYEQY
-	TRBV28	TRBJ2-7	ASSSHQGQGAPYEQY
-	TRBV4-2	TRBJ2-7	ASSQDPAAGELPLCEQY
-	TRBV27	TRBJ2-7	ASSLASGRAYEQY
-	TRBV4-3	TRBJ1-2	ASSQRVLGVLEGYT
-	TRBV11-2	TRBJ1-2	ASSLVGGGYT
-	TRBV6-1	TRBJ1-1	ASSETDPKTGTLNTEAF
-	TRBV6-4	TRBJ2-2	ASSDRGDTGELF
-	TRBV28	TRBJ2-7	ASSFTGSGYEQY
few	TRBV6-5	TRBJ1-2	ASSYSEGADGYT
-	TRBV27	TRBJ2-7	ASRSGSINEQY
-	TRBV7-9	TRBJ2-1	ASSHRGAGGYNEQF
-	TRBV27	TRBJ1-2	ASSLWGDYGYT
few	TRBV19	TRBJ1-1	ASSIDRQEAF
-	TRBV28	TRBJ2-3	ASSLSPIGLAGEDTQY
once	TRBV19	TRBJ2-7	ATRMTGPSSYEQY
-	TRBV11-2	TRBJ2-5	ASSSVLSRGETQY
-	TRBV15	TRBJ2-3	ATSRDYGGSTDTQY
-	TRBV18	TRBJ1-4	ASHDSGTADEKLF